The clone carrying this TCR beta chain was recorded a few times. Its antigen is not known. TCR alpha and beta CDR3 regions were amplified from RNA using iRepertoire nested multiplex PCR. Input was roughly 85-400 ng of tissue mRNA or PBMC total RNA. TCRdb ran MiXCR on the multiplex PCR reads and lists one entry per CDR3 protein. The sample carries 100,000 to 150,000 distinct CDR3 sequences, 23% recorded once. This record comes from a study of glioma-infiltrating T cells. General study findings and limits: Very few CDR3 sequences were shared between tissue and blood. Tissue-blood divergence was below expectation in non-neoplastic patients, above in gliomas.

Losses at the gene ends were 3 bases for V and 5 bases for J; bases not matched to a gene: 3. The CDR3 consists of 14 residues. The TCR sequence derives from a human donor with low-grade glioma or glioblastoma, undergoing nonglioma brain surgery, or in good health (not recorded which). The sequencing input was glioma tissue, nonneoplastic brain tissue, or PBMCs (not recorded which). This chain connects TRBV12-3 or TRBV12-4 to TRBJ2-5, with 10 bases matching TRBD2. The CDR3 loop reads CASSFILAGETQYF. For the CDR3, the DNA is TGTGCCAGCAGTTTCATACTAGCGGGGGAGACCCAGTACTTC.